This entry lists 7 T cell receptor beta chains sequenced from one sample in a study of Graves' ophthalmopathy and Graves' hyperthyroidism. Amplifying from RNA transcripts, the study obtained TCR beta CDR3 regions. RT-PCR in the first round used HTBI primers; a second-round multiplex PCR followed. TCRdb analysed the multiplex PCR reads with MiXCR anew, one entry per CDR3 protein. The profile covers hundreds of thousands of distinct CDR3 sequences, with under 50% appearing a single time and roughly 3.5% taken by the ten largest. The sample consisted of peripheral blood. These receptors were obtained from an adult man with Graves' ophthalmopathy.

This clonotype turned up a few times. This sequence joins TRBV6-6 and TRBJ1-1; the D gene is possibly TRBD1 (6 bases). Germline loops: CDR1 MNHNY, CDR2 SVGAGI (reference sequence). Between the trimmed V and J ends, which lost 0 bases and 1 base, there was a span of 12 bases. The CDR3 has 16 residues. CDR3 coding DNA: TGTGCCAGCAGTTACTCCCCACAGGGAGGGAACACTGAAGCTTTCTTT. Residues: CASSYSPQGGNTEAFF.

The chain links TRBV11-2 to TRBJ1-4; 8 bases are a match to TRBD1. This CDR3 is 16 amino acids long. CDR1 and CDR2 from the germline V gene are SGHAT and FQNNGV. Trimming removed 5 bases from V and 1 base from J; junction bases left unmatched: 6. The CDR3 DNA reads TGTGCCAGCAGCGACGACAGGGGAGGAACTAATGAAAAACTGTTTTTT. Its protein product is CASSDDRGGTNEKLFF. Full variable domain (missing parts from reference TRBV11-2 and TRBJ1-4): EAGVAQSPRYKIIEKRQSVAFWCNPISGHATLYWYQQILGQGPKLLIQFQNNGVVDDSQLPKDRFSAERLKGVDSTLKIQPAKLEDSAVYLCASSDDRGGTNEKLFFGSGTQLSVL.

A note on this clonotype: One base away lies a much larger clone, so this may be a sequencing read error. Since the CDR3 does not end with the conserved phenylalanine or tryptophan, this likely comes from a read error. V gene TRBV5-1 combines with J gene TRBJ2-7, with a possible D match to TRBD2 (6 bases). The CDR3 spans 16 residues. V lost 1 base, J lost 2 bases, and 16 bases lay in between. The germline CDR1 and CDR2 sequences are SGHRS and YFSETQ. CDR3 sequence reads: CASSLPSEGYPYEQYL. The CDR3 DNA is TGCGCCAGCAGCTTGCCTAGCGAGGGCTACCCCTACGAGCAGTACCTC.

The V gene is TRBV20-1, the J gene TRBJ1-1, with 10 nucleotides matching TRBD1. V lost 0 bases to trimming and J lost 6 bases; unmatched junction nucleotides: 7. The germline V gene encodes CDR1 DFQATT and CDR2 SNEGSKA (reference sequence). CDR3 length: 15 residues. The CDR3: CSARDSGTGDSEAFF. As DNA, the CDR3 is TGCAGTGCTAGAGACTCCGGGACAGGGGATTCTGAAGCTTTCTTT.

This clonotype was counted ten times or more. The rearrangement joins TRBV7-8 to TRBJ1-2; no firm D call. This CDR3 is built from 14 residues. V was clipped by 5 bases and J by 3 bases, with 13 bases between them. Germline-derived CDR1 and CDR2 are SGHVS and FQNEAQ. CDR3 loop: CASSPSPIYYGYTF. The DNA of the CDR3 is TGTGCCAGCAGCCCCTCCCCGATTTACTATGGCTACACCTTC.

This clonotype has more than one count but fewer than ten. J is TRBJ2-7 and V is TRBV4-1; no clear D gene. With 1 base removed from V and 2 bases from J, the gap between germline ends came to 15 bases. This CDR3 comprises 16 residues. Germline V gene lookup returns CDR1 MGHRA and CDR2 YSYEKL. CDR3 in DNA: TGCGCCAGCAGCCAAGGGAACCCCTATTCCCCCTACGAGCAGTACTTC. Translating it yields CASSQGNPYSPYEQYF.

The V and J genes are TRBV6-6 and TRBJ1-2; 10 positions match TRBD1. The CDR3 is 17 amino acids. Germline V lookup: CDR1 MNHNY, CDR2 SVGAGI (reference sequence). The V gene end was trimmed by 4 bases and the J gene end by 4 bases; junction bases not matched to a gene: 12. The CDR3 spells CASSSGTGASGAYGYTF. The CDR3, as DNA: TGTGCCAGCAGTTCCGGGACAGGGGCCTCGGGGGCCTATGGCTACACCTTC.